This T cell receptor beta chain was sequenced in a study of blood T cell repertoires in COVID-19. Study summary: Samples representing acute and convalescent COVID-19 were sourced from the United States, Italy and Spain. PBMCs, B-cell-depleted T cells, or T cells were the source of the cDNA or gDNA that made up the material.

The CDR3 loop spans 14 amino acids. V was clipped by 3 bases and J by 3 bases, with 11 bases between them. Germline V CDR1 and CDR2: MDHEN, SYDVKM. Allocation to cohorts depended on clinical history reported by the participants. Sequencing used immunoSEQ multiplex PCR; TCRdb keeps in-frame clones, though not all of them. The repertoire includes nearly 350,000 clones, roughly 87% of them detected once, and approximately 0.99% sits in the top ten. The clonotype comes from a woman aged 25 to 39 who had recovered from COVID-19. Sequencing input: PBMCs or T cells enriched from blood (not recorded which). This chain uses TRBV28 with TRBJ1-2; D is uncertain. The CDR3 DNA reads as TGTGCCAGCAGTTTTGATTTCCGGGACTATGGCTACACCTTC. Translating gives CASSFDFRDYGYTF.